This T cell receptor beta chain derives from a study of blood T cell repertoires in COVID-19. Study at large: The United States, Italy and Spain provided the acute and convalescent COVID-19 samples. In each case, the material was cDNA or gDNA derived from T cells, B-cell-depleted T cells, or PBMCs.

In the source study's methods: Amplified reference gene primers provided the basis for estimating nucleated cell counts. Sequencing was performed with immunoSEQ multiplex PCR; in TCRdb, only in-frame clones are kept and a portion is missing. D and trimming were read from the DNA, whereas the V and J calls and clone size are those reported in that table. The data hold approximately 70,000 clones, with roughly 90% observed a single time. The CDR3 has 17 residues. Germline V CDR1 and CDR2: SEHNR, FQNEAQ (reference sequence). V was pared by 4 bases and J by 2 bases, with 11 bases of the junction left unmatched.

This chain joins TRBV7-9 and TRBJ2-7; 10 bases align to TRBD2. The TCR comes from a woman aged 60-75 years with active COVID-19. Source material: peripheral blood. CDR3 in amino acids: CASSSPGGAGGPYEQYF. The CDR3 nucleotides read TGTGCCAGCAGCTCCCCCGGCGGAGCGGGAGGGCCCTACGAGCAGTACTTC.